These T cell receptor beta chains were read from a single sample in a study of T cell responses to AZD1222 COVID-19 vaccine. Clones were sequenced by immunoSEQ multiplex PCR, and TCRdb holds only the in-frame ones, with some missing. The table lists under 150,000 clones, just over 90% of them singletons, with 3.4% in the top ten. The sample in question was peripheral blood, obtained on day 0 of AZD1222 vaccination. These receptors were obtained from an adult in good health. CDR3s include the opening cysteine and the closing phenylalanine or tryptophan. Each record gives: clone size, V gene, D gene, J gene, CDR3 protein. A D gene is named only where the DNA matches it firmly. Expanded clones are given a class, and other clones once, few, many or no size at all.

>.|TRBV21-1|.|TRBJ2-2
CASSKTCSPAGELFF
>.|TRBV7-2|.|TRBJ2-1
CATQGVRANEQFF
>.|TRBV5-6|.|TRBJ1-2
CASSLEGIGKGYTF
>once|TRBV30|.|TRBJ2-7
CAWRVGVAEQYF
>.|TRBV5-1|.|TRBJ1-5
CASSPQGRNNQPQHF
>.|TRBV6-6|TRBD1|TRBJ2-1
CASWDRPRHEQFF
>.|TRBV29-1|.|TRBJ2-5
CSVEKPPTGLRETQYF
>.|TRBV25-1|.|TRBJ1-6
CASRGDPASSYNSPLHF
>.|TRBV25-1|TRBD1|TRBJ1-2
CASSSDRGNYGYTF
>.|TRBV28|.|TRBJ2-7
CASDSSYEQYF
>.|TRBV5-1|TRBD2|TRBJ2-1
CASSLGTSGGIAYNEQFF
>once|TRBV4-3|.|TRBJ2-7
CASSQEARGYEQYF
>.|TRBV4-1|.|TRBJ1-2
CASSQATQGNYGYTF
>.|TRBV5-1|TRBD2|TRBJ2-2
CASSFGGRRTGELFF
>.|TRBV7-9|.|TRBJ1-1
CASSLEGRGPEAFF
>.|TRBV3-1/TRBV3-2|.|TRBJ1-6
CASSQLGGKYALPLHF
>.|TRBV5-6|.|TRBJ1-2
CASSGGPADYGYTF